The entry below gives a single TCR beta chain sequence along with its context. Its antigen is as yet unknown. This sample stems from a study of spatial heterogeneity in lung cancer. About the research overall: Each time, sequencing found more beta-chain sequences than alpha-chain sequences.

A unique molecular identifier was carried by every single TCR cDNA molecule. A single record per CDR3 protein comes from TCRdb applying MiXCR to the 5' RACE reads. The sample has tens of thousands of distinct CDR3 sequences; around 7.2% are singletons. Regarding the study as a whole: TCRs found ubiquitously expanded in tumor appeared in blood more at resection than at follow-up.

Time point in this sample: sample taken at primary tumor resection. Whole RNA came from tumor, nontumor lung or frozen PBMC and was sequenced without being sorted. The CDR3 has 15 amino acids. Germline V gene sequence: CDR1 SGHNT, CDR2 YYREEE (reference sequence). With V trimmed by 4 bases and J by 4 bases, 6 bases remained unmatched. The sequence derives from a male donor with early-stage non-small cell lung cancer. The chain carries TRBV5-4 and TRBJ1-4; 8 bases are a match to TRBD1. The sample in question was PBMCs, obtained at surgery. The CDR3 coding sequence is TGTGCCAGCAGCCGCACAGGGGGTAATAATGAAAAACTGTTTTTT. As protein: CASSRTGGNNEKLFF.